One TCR beta chain is described in this entry. The record originates from a study of control samples from healthy donors and cancer patients. The CDR3 sequence is 14 residues long. Germline CDR1 SGHDN, CDR2 FVKESK. V was pared by 1 base and J by 5 bases, with 9 bases between. This table comes from immunoSEQ multiplex PCR, and its TCRdb copy is limited to in-frame clones, with some not included. This table has about 55,000 clones, 88% appearing once. The sequenced material came from blood. The TCR was taken from a man aged 45-65 years in good health. The V gene is TRBV14, the J gene TRBJ2-1, with a weak D call TRBD1 (5 bases). CDR3 sequence: CASSQAPGNNEQFF. The CDR3 coding sequence is TGTGCCAGCAGCCAAGCCCCAGGGAACAATGAGCAGTTCTTC. The full variable domain, its missing parts supplied by reference TRBV14 and TRBJ2-1, is EAGVTQFPSHSVIEKGQTVTLRCDPISGHDNLYWYRRVMGKEIKFLLHFVKESKQDESGMPNNRFLAERTGGTYSTLKVQPAELEDSGVYFCASSQAPGNNEQFFGPGTRLTVL.